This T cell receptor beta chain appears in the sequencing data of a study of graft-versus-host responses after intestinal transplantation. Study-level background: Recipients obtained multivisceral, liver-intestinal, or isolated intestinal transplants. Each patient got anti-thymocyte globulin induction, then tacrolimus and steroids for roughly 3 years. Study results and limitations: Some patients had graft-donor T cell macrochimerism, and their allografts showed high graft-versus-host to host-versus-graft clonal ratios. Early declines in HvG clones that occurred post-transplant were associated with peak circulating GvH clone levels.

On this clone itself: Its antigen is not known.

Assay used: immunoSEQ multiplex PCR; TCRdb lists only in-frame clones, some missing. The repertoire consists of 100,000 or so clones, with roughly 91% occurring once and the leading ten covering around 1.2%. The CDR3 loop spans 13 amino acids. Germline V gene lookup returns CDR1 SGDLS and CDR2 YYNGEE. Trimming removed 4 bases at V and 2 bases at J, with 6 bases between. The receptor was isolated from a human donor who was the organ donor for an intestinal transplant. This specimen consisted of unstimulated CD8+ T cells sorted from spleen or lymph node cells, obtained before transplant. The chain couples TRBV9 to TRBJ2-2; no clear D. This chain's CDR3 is CASSTINTGELFF. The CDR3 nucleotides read TGTGCCAGCAGCACTATTAACACCGGGGAGCTGTTTTTT.